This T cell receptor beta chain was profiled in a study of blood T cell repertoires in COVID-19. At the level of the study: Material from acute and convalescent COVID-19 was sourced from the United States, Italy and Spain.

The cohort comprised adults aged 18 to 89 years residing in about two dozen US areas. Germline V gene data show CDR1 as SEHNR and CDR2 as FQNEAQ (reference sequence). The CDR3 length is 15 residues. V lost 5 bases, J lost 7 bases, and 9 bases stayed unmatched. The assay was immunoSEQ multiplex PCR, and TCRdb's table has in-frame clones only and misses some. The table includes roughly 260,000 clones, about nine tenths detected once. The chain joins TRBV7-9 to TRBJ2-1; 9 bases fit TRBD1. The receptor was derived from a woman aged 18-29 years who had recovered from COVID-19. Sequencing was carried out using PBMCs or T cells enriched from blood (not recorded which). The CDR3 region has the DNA TGTGCCAGCAGCCGCTCCGGGACAGGGAGAAATGAGCAGTTCTTC. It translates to CASSRSGTGRNEQFF.